Listed here are 30 T cell receptor beta chains from one sample, sequenced in a study of blood T cells in healthy people across ages. The use of a sample-barcoded 5' primer and a J-beta primer mix characterized a second PCR of about 7 to 12 cycles. TCRdb re-called the 5' RACE reads with MiXCR, one entry per CDR3 protein. The sample carries around 870,000 distinct CDR3 sequences, around 26% recorded once. Sequences were obtained from blood. These receptors all stem from a woman older than 75 in good health.

Remarks on this clonotype: This sequence may be a read error, since a much larger clone differs from it by one base. The V gene is TRBV7-9, the J gene TRBJ2-7, with D tentatively TRBD1 (5 bases). The V gene lost 1 base and the J gene lost 5 bases, with 15 bases spanning the gap. Germline loops: CDR1 SEHNR, CDR2 FQNEAQ (reference sequence). The CDR3 runs 15 residues. This chain's CDR3 is CASSLDQGIRNEQYF. The CDR3 DNA reads TGTGCCAGCAGCTTAGATCAGGGCATTCGCAACGAGCAGTACTTC. Complete variable domain (other parts from reference TRBV7-9 and TRBJ2-7): DTGVSQNPRHKITKRGQNVTFRCDPISEHNRLYWYRQTLGQGPEFLTYFQNEAQLEKSRLLSDRFSAERPKGSFSTLEIQRTEQGDSAMYLCASSLDQGIRNEQYFGPGTRLTVT.

This clonotype has just a few counts. A much larger clone lies one base from this, so it may be a read error. The rearrangement links TRBV15 to TRBJ2-7, with 7 bases aligning to TRBD2. The junction had 9 bases not matched to a gene; V was cut back by 0 bases and J by 7 bases. Per the germline V gene, CDR1 is LNHNV and CDR2 is YYDKDF (reference sequence). The CDR3 is made up of 15 amino acids. Here the CDR3 reads CATSRDLGGYNEQYF. The DNA for the CDR3 is TGTGCCACCAGCAGAGATTTGGGAGGGTACAATGAGCAGTACTTC.

This clonotype was found many times. V usage is TRBV6-2 or TRBV6-3 and J usage is TRBJ1-5, with D perhaps matching TRBD1 (6 bases). The CDR3 loop spans 14 amino acids. V was shortened by 5 bases and J by 4 bases, with 12 bases between the two germline ends. CDR1 is MNHEY, CDR2 SVGEGT, per germline. The chain's CDR3 is CASSEQGWNQPQHF. The CDR3 nucleotides are TGTGCCAGCAGTGAACAGGGTTGGAATCAGCCCCAGCATTTT.

This clonotype came up many times. This chain connects TRBV9 to TRBJ2-3, with D possibly matching TRBD2 (5 bases). This CDR3 has 13 residues. Trimming pared 3 bases from V and 6 bases from J, leaving 11 bases between. CDR1 SGDLS and CDR2 YYNGEE come from the germline V gene. The DNA of the CDR3 is TGTGCCAGCAGCGGGACTCCGTCCGATACGCAGTATTTT. Translation gives CASSGTPSDTQYF.

This clonotype occurred many times. The chain recombines TRBV5-1 with TRBJ1-4; D is ambiguous. CDR3 length equals 15 residues. The germline V gene has CDR1 SGHRS and CDR2 YFSETQ. V lost 4 bases to trimming and J lost 6 bases, with 16 bases between them. CDR3 protein: CASSPNSESDEKLFF. The CDR3 DNA reads TGCGCCAGCAGCCCTAATTCCGAAAGCGATGAAAAACTGTTTTTT.

The J gene is TRBJ2-4, the V gene TRBV10-3; 9 bases are shared with TRBD1. The J call could be wrong; TRBJ2-7 is a better fit for the DNA end. The CDR3 covers 14 residues. Per germline, CDR1 ENHRY and CDR2 SYGVKD. CDR3 nucleotide sequence: TGTGCCACGGTATCCGGGACAGGGTTTACCGAGCAGTACTTC. This gives the protein CATVSGTGFTEQYF.

As regards this clonotype: Germline is not matched at one junction end, which may reflect a read error. The CDR3 sequence is CAISGGVGTGETQYF. DNA for the CDR3: TGTGCCATCAGCGGAGGAGTAGGGACCGGCGAGACCCAGTACTTC. V and J are TRBV15 and TRBJ2-4; D is perhaps TRBD1 or TRBD2 (5 bases each). Gene TRBJ2-5 matches the end of the DNA better, so the J call may be wrong. The CDR3 is 15 residues long. Germline-derived CDR1 and CDR2 are LNHNV and YYDKDF (reference sequence).

This clonotype was observed many times. This chain connects TRBV12-3 or TRBV12-4 to TRBJ1-5, with D possibly being TRBD1 (6 bases). This CDR3 region has 16 residues. Trimming pared 5 bases from V and 1 base from J, leaving 15 bases between. CDR3 in amino acids: CASSRVLTGSNQPQHF. Here the CDR3 DNA reads TGTGCCAGCAGTCGGGTCTTGACAGGAAGCAATCAGCCCCAGCATTTT.

The rearrangement links TRBV15 to TRBJ2-7; maybe TRBD2 (6 bases). The DNA end favors TRBJ2-4, so the J call may be wrong. From germline, CDR1 is LNHNV and CDR2 YYDKDF (reference sequence). There are 15 residues in the CDR3. In DNA, the CDR3 is TGTGCCACCAGCAGAGACCGGGCCAGGGAGGACATTCAGTACTTC. Translated: CATSRDRAREDIQYF.

This clonotype was recorded at least ten times. The chain employs TRBV5-1 and TRBJ1-2; TRBD1 is a possible D gene (5 bases). In germline, CDR1 is SGHRS, CDR2 YFSETQ. Trimming pared 3 bases from V and 6 bases from J, leaving 12 bases between. CDR3 length: 13 residues. CDR3 nucleotides: TGCGCCAGCAGCTGGGGGTCGCAGGATGGCTACACCTTC. Amino acids: CASSWGSQDGYTF.

This clonotype was picked up many times. The genes are TRBV24-1 and TRBJ2-3; 9 bases line up with TRBD2. Unmatched junction bases numbered 6, after V lost 4 bases and J lost 2 bases. Germline loops: CDR1 KGHDR, CDR2 SFDVKD. The CDR3 sequence is 16 residues long. As DNA, the CDR3 is TGTGCCACCAGTGAGATTAGCGGGGGAGTCACAGATACGCAGTATTTT. Translating it yields CATSEISGGVTDTQYF.

Notes on this clonotype: A much more abundant neighbour one base away suggests this may be a read error. V is TRBV20-1 and J is TRBJ1-2; 7 nucleotides match TRBD1. Germline V gives CDR1 DFQATT, CDR2 SNEGSKA (reference sequence). The trim removed 5 bases at V and 4 bases at J, leaving 7 bases unmatched. The CDR3 sequence is 13 residues long. In nucleotides, the CDR3 is TGCAGTGCTTCGGCAGGGGGATTCTATGGCTACACCTTC. Protein product: CSASAGGFYGYTF.

Many counts were recorded for this clonotype. The rearrangement links TRBV20-1 to TRBJ2-3; D may be TRBD1 (6 bases). Trimming took off 2 bases at V and 1 base at J, with 16 bases between the two ends. CDR1 is DFQATT and CDR2 is SNEGSKA in the germline V gene (reference sequence). This CDR3 has 16 residues. As DNA, the CDR3 is TGCAGTGCTAGAAACATCGGGGCAGGGGGCACAGATACGCAGTATTTT. Translated: CSARNIGAGGTDTQYF.

Worth noting for this clonotype: Being one base from a much bigger clone, this may be a read error. The V and J genes are TRBV4-2 and TRBJ1-5; maybe TRBD1 (6 bases). V shed 0 bases and J shed 5 bases, with 11 bases lying between them. The CDR3 spans 15 residues. Germline values: CDR1 LGHNA, CDR2 YNFKEQ. CDR3 region: CASSQERGGDQPQHF. The CDR3 nucleotides read TGTGCCAGCAGCCAAGAACGGGGGGGCGATCAGCCCCAGCATTTT.

Only a few counts were recorded for this clonotype. The chain links TRBV10-3 to TRBJ1-2, with 10 bases fitting TRBD1. Looked up from germline, CDR1 is ENHRY and CDR2 is SYGVKD. This CDR3 has 17 residues. The J segment lost 7 bases and the V segment lost 6 bases, leaving 17 bases of the junction unmatched. The CDR3 is CAISQQTRDRGGSGYTF. CDR3 nucleotides: TGTGCCATCAGCCAGCAGACCCGGGACAGGGGAGGATCTGGCTACACCTTC.

This clonotype was recorded many times. The chain combines TRBV3-1 with TRBJ2-7; no firm D call. Deletions cut 4 bases from V and 0 bases from J, with 10 bases between. CDR1 and CDR2 (germline): LGHDT, YNNKEL (reference sequence). This CDR3 comprises 14 residues. The CDR3 loop is CASSLQRISYEQYF. Here the CDR3 DNA reads TGTGCCAGCAGCCTCCAAAGGATCTCCTACGAGCAGTACTTC.

This clonotype was seen once. The chain uses TRBV24-1 and TRBJ1-5; 7 bases agree with TRBD1. Unmatched junction bases numbered 4, after V lost 4 bases and J lost 2 bases. The CDR3 is 15 amino acids. From germline, CDR1 is KGHDR and CDR2 SFDVKD. As DNA, the CDR3 is TGTGCCACCAGTGAGCCAGGGGGTGGCAATCAGCCCCAGCATTTT. Translated, it gives CATSEPGGGNQPQHF.

The chain carries TRBV6-5 and TRBJ2-5, with D unresolved. CDR1 MNHEY and CDR2 SVGAGI come from the germline V gene. V was pared by 1 base and J by 11 bases, with 8 bases between. The CDR3 loop spans 11 amino acids. The CDR3 bases are TGTGCCAGCAGTTACTGGGTTGAGCAGTACTTC. This encodes CASSYWVEQYF.

Ten or more counts support this clonotype. The rearrangement joins TRBV28 to TRBJ1-2, with TRBD1 matching over 7 bases. Trimming cost V 2 bases and J 8 bases; bases outside gene matches: 8. The CDR3 has 14 residues. In germline, CDR1 is MDHEN, CDR2 SYDVKM. The CDR3, as DNA: TGTGCCAGCAGTTTACCGACAGGGCCTGGGGGCTACACCTTC. It specifies CASSLPTGPGGYTF.

This clonotype was counted ten times or more. The V and J genes are TRBV7-6 and TRBJ2-5; the D call may be TRBD1 or TRBD2 (5 bases each). The CDR3 spans 14 residues. V was trimmed by 3 bases and J by 7 bases, leaving 15 bases between them. Germline assignment: CDR1 SGHVS and CDR2 FNYEAQ. The CDR3 reads CASSLDIWDGTQYF. The CDR3 nucleotides are TGTGCCAGCAGCTTGGACATTTGGGACGGGACCCAGTACTTC.

In this sample, this clonotype turned up many times. This chain connects TRBV27 to TRBJ2-7; D gene ambiguous. In germline, CDR1 is MNHEY, CDR2 SMNVEV (reference sequence). The CDR3 runs to 16 residues. Trimming shortened V by 7 bases and J by 2 bases, and 21 bases separated the two germline ends. The CDR3: CASIFSPRRKAYEQYF. The CDR3 DNA reads TGTGCCAGCATCTTTTCCCCCAGACGGAAGGCCTACGAGCAGTACTTC.

About this clonotype: This may be a read error, as it is one base from a much larger clone. CDR3 protein: CSAAPTTGVGNEQYF. CDR3 bases: TGCAGTGCCGCCCCGACTACCGGGGTTGGCAATGAGCAGTACTTC. The V gene is TRBV20-1, the J gene TRBJ2-5, with a tentative D call TRBD2 (5 bases). V was clipped by 6 bases and J by 11 bases, with 28 bases between them. The CDR3 covers 15 residues. The V gene's germline CDR1 is DFQATT and CDR2 SNEGSKA (reference sequence).

There are many counts of this clonotype. V usage is TRBV20-1 and J usage is TRBJ1-6; the D is unclear. V was shortened by 1 base and J by 7 bases, with 11 bases between the two germline ends. Germline V gene sequence: CDR1 DFQATT, CDR2 SNEGSKA (reference sequence). This CDR3 has 14 residues. The CDR3 sequence is CSARVVSRNSPLHF. CDR3 bases: TGCAGTGCTAGAGTAGTCAGCCGCAATTCACCCCTCCACTTT.

This clonotype was found many times. The CDR3, as DNA: TGTGCCAGCACCTTCGGTGGGAGCCAGTACTTC. Protein sequence: CASTFGGSQYF. V gene TRBV6-2 or TRBV6-3 combines with J gene TRBJ2-5; D may be TRBD2 (5 bases). CDR3 size: 11 residues. Germline V gene sequence: CDR1 MNHEY, CDR2 SVGEGT. V shed 7 bases and J shed 10 bases, with 13 bases lying between them.

This clonotype showed up many times. The CDR3 coding sequence is TGTGCCATCAGGGGCGGAATAGGGAAGGCCCGTCTCGGGGCCAACGTCCTGACTTTC. Protein product: CAIRGGIGKARLGANVLTF. This chain uses TRBV10-3 with TRBJ2-6; D is unclear. Germline V gene data show CDR1 as ENHRY and CDR2 as SYGVKD. V lost 6 bases and J lost 4, with 25 bases in between. The CDR3 runs 19 residues.

This clonotype was seen many times. V and J are TRBV20-1 and TRBJ2-1; D may be TRBD1 or TRBD2 (5 bases each). Germline V gene sequence: CDR1 DFQATT, CDR2 SNEGSKA (reference sequence). The germline V and J ends were trimmed by 0 bases and 7 bases, with 16 bases remaining between them. This CDR3 spans 15 amino acids. Here the CDR3 DNA reads TGCAGTGCTAGAGACTCCGGGACGGGTTTGAATGAGCAGTTCTTC. Translated: CSARDSGTGLNEQFF.

V gene TRBV20-1 combines with J gene TRBJ2-7, with unresolved D. The CDR3 contains 12 residues. Germline lookup yields CDR1 DFQATT and CDR2 SNEGSKA (reference sequence). V lost 5 bases and J 3 bases, leaving 11 bases between the germline ends. CDR3 in amino acids: CSAGSSIYEQYF. In DNA form, the CDR3 reads TGCAGTGCTGGCAGTTCTATCTACGAGCAGTACTTC.

This clonotype was recorded only once. A read error is possible here, since a much larger clone lies one base away. The rearrangement joins TRBV6-5 to TRBJ2-7; 8 positions match TRBD1. The CDR3 has 17 residues. Germline CDR1 is MNHEY and CDR2 is SVGAGI. The CDR3: CAGSYSNRGKFFNEQYF. CDR3 nucleotide sequence: TGTGCCGGCAGTTACTCCAACAGGGGGAAGTTCTTCAACGAGCAGTACTTC.

This clonotype has more than one count but fewer than ten. The chain is built from TRBV6-2 or TRBV6-3 and TRBJ1-5; perhaps TRBD1 as D (5 bases). V was shortened by 4 bases and J by 5 bases, with 27 bases between the two germline ends. Germline assignment: CDR1 MNHEY and CDR2 SVGEGT. The CDR3 consists of 19 residues. The CDR3 is CASSSLGGGSSKGYQPQHF. CDR3 coding DNA: TGTGCCAGCAGTTCCCTGGGTGGGGGTTCCTCGAAGGGATATCAGCCCCAGCATTTT.

The chain links TRBV5-4 to TRBJ1-1, with 8 nucleotides matching TRBD1. In germline, CDR1 is SGHNT, CDR2 YYREEE (reference sequence). The V and J ends lost 0 bases and 6 bases, in that order; junction bases with no gene match: 7. CDR3 length: 15 amino acids. Here the CDR3 DNA reads TGTGCCAGCAGCTTGGGGCGCCAGGGGGCATCTGAAGCTTTCTTT. Its translation: CASSLGRQGASEAFF.